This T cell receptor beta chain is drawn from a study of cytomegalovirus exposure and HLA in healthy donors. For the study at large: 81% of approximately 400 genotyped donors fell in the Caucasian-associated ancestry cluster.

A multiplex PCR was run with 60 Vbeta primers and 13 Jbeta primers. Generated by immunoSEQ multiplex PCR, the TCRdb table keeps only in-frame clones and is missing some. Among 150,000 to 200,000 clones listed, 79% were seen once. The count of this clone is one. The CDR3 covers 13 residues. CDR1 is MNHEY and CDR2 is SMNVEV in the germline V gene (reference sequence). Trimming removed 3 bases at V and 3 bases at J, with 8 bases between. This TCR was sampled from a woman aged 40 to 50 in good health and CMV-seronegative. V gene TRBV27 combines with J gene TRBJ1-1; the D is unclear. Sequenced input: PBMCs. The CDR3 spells CASSLRSDTEAFF. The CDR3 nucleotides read TGTGCCAGCAGTTTGCGTTCCGACACTGAAGCTTTCTTT.